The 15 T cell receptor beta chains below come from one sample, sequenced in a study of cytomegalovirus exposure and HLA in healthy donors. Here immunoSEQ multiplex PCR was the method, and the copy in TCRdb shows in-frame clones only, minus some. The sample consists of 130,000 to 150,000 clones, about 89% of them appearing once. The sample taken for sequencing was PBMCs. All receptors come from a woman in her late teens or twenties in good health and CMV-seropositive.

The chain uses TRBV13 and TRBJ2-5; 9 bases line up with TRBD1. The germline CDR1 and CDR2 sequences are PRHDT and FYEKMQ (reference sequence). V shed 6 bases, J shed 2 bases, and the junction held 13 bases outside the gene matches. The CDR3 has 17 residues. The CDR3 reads CASRPGGGQGLQETQYF. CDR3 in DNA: TGTGCCAGCAGACCGGGGGGAGGACAGGGGCTACAAGAGACCCAGTACTTC.

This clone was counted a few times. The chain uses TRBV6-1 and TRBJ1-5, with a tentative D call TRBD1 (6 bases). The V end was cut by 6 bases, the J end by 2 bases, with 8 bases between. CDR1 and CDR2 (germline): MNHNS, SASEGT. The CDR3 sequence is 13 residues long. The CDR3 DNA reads TGTGCCAGCAGGACAGGCGGCAATCAGCCCCAGCATTTT. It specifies CASRTGGNQPQHF.

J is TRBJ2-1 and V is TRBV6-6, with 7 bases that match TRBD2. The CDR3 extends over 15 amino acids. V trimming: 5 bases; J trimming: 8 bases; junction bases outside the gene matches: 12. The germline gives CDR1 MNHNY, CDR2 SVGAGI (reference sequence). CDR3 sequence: CASSPTTSMGDEQFF. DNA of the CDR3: TGTGCCAGCAGTCCCACGACTAGCATGGGCGATGAGCAGTTCTTC.

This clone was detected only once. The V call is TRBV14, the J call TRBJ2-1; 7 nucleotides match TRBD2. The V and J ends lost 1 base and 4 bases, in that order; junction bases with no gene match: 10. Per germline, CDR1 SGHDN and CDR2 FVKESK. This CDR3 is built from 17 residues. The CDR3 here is CASSQVGGLAVYNEQFF. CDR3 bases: TGTGCCAGCAGCCAAGTTGGCGGTCTAGCGGTTTACAATGAGCAGTTCTTC.

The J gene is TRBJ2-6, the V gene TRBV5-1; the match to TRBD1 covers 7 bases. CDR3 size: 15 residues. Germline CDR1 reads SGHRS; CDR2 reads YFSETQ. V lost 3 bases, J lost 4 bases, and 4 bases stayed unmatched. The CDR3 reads CASSSGQTGANVLTF. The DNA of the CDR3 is TGCGCCAGCAGCTCGGGACAGACGGGGGCCAACGTCCTGACTTTC.

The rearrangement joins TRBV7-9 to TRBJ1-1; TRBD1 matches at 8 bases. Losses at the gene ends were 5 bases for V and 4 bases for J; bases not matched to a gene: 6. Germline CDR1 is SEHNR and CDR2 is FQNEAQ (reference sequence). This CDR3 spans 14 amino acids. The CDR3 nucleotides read TGTGCCAGCAGCCCACCAGGGGGCGGCACTGAAGCTTTCTTT. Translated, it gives CASSPPGGGTEAFF.

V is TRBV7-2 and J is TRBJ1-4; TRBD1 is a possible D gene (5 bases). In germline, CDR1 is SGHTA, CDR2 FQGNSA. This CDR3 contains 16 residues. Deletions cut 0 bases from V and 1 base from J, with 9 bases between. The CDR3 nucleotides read TGTGCCAGCAGCTTAGCCAGGGAAGTAACTAATGAAAAACTGTTTTTT. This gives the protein CASSLAREVTNEKLFF.

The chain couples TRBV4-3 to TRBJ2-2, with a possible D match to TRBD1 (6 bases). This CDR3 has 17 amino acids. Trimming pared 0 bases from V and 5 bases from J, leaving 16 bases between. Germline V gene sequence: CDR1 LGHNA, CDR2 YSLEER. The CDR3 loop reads CASSQDHSTGRTGELFF. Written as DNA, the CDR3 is TGCGCCAGCAGCCAAGACCATTCGACAGGACGGACCGGGGAGCTGTTTTTT.

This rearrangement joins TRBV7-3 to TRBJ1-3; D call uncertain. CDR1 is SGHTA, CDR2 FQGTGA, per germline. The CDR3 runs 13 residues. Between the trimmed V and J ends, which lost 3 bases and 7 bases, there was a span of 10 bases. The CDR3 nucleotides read TGTGCCAGCAGCTTTGGCATCAAGAACACCATATATTTT. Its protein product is CASSFGIKNTIYF.

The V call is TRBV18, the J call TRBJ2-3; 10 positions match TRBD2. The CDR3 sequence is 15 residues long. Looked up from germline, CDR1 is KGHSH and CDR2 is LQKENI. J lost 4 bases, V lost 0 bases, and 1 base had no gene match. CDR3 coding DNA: TGTGCCAGCTCACCACCGGGACTAGCGTCAGATACGCAGTATTTT. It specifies CASSPPGLASDTQYF.

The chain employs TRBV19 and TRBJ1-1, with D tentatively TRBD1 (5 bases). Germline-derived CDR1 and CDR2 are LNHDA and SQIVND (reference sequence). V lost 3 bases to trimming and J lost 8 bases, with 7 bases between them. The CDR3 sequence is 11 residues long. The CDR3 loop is CASSMWGEAFF. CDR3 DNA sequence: TGTGCCAGTAGTATGTGGGGCGAAGCTTTCTTT.

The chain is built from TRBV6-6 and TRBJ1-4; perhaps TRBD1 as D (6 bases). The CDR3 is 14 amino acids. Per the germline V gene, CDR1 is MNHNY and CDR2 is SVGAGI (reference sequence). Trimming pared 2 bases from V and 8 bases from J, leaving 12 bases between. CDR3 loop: CASSYGLDSEKLFF. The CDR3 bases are TGTGCCAGCAGTTACGGGCTGGACAGCGAAAAACTGTTTTTT.

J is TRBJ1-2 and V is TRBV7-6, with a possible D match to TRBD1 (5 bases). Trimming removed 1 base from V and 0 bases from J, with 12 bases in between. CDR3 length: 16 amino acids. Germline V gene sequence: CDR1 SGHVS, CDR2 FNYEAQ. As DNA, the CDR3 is TGTGCCAGCAGCTTAGACCAGGGTGGGTCTAACTATGGCTACACCTTC. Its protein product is CASSLDQGGSNYGYTF.

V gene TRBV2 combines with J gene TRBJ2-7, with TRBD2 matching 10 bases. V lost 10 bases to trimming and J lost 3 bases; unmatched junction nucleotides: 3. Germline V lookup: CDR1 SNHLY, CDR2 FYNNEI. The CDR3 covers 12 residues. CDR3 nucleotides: TGTGCCATTGTAGCGGGAGGCTACGAGCAGTACTTC. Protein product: CAIVAGGYEQYF.

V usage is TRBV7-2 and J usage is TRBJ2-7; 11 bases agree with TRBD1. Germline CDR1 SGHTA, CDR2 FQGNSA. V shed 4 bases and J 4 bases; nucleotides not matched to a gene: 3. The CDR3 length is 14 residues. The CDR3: CASSSGTGGYEQYF. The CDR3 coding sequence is TGTGCCAGCAGCTCCGGGACAGGGGGTTACGAGCAGTACTTC. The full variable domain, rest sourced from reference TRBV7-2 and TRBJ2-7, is GAGVSQSPSNKVTEKGKDVELRCDPISGHTALYWYRQSLGQGLEFLIYFQGNSAPDKSGLPSDRFSAERTGGSVSTLTIQRTQQEDSAVYLCASSSGTGGYEQYFGPGTRLTVT.